The TCR beta chain described here comes from a study of CXCR3-negative and CXCR3-positive naive CD8 T cells. UMI labels and 5' RACE were used to prepare the TRB cDNA libraries. Using the 5' RACE reads, TCRdb records one entry per CDR3 protein without DNA. The table gives about 98,000 distinct CDR3 sequences; the top ten clones make up about 1.1% of it. A note on this clonotype: Its antigen is not known.

At around 300,000 cells each, triplicate sorts were carried out for each CD8+ T cell subset. The authors gated naive CD8+ T cells as CD45RO-CCR7+CD27+CD95-. CDR1 is LNHNV, CDR2 YYDKDF, per germline (reference sequence). The CDR3 covers 13 residues. Study findings and constraints: The study found comparably high diversity in both naive subsets and much lower diversity in memory CD8+ cells. Naive cells that were CXCR3-positive had more hydrophobic TRB CDR3s (compared with CXCR3-negative naive cells). Memory cells differed in TRBV-TRBJ usage, but naive CXCR3-negative and CXCR3-positive cells had similar usage.

The V and J genes are TRBV15 and TRBJ2-7; TCRdb's D call, TRBD1, is unchecked because there is no DNA. Sample: naive CXCR3+ CD8+ T cells from blood. Stated subset: CD45RO-CCR7+CD27+CD95- naive CD8+ T cells expressing CXCR3 (TNR3+). The TCR was taken from a human donor in good health. Some clones in this sample may be carry-over from other donors' samples. This CDR3 is CATSWDRLYEQYF.